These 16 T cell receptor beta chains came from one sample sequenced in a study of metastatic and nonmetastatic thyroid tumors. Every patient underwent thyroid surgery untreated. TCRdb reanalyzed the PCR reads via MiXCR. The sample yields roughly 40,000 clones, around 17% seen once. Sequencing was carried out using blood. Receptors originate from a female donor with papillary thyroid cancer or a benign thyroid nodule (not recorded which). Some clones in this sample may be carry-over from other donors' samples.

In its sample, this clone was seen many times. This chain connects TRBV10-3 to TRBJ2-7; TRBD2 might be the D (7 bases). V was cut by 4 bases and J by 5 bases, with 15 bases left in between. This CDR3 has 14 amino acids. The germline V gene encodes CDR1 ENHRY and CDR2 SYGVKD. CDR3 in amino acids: CAISAWGGGDEQYF. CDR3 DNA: TGTGCCATCAGTGCCTGGGGGGGGGGCGACGAGCAGTACTTC.

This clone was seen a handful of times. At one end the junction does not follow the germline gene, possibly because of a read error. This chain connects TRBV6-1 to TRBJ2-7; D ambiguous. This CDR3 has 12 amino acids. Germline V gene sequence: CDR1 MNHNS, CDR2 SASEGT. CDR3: CATETGGYEQCF. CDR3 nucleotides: TGTGCCACCGAAACGGGCGGCTACGAGCAGTGCTTC.

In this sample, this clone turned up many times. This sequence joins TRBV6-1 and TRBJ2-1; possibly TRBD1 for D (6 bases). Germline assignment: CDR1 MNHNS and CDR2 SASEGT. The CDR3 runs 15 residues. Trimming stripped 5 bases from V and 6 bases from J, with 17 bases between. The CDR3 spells CASSPLHTGSNEQFF. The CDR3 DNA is TGTGCCAGCAGTCCATTACATACAGGGAGCAATGAGCAGTTCTTC.

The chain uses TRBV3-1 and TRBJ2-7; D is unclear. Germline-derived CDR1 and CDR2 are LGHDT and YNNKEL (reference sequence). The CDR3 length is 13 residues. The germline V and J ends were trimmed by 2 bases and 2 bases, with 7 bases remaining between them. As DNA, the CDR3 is TGTGCCAGCAGCCAAAATTCAGCCTACGAGCAGTACTTC. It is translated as CASSQNSAYEQYF.

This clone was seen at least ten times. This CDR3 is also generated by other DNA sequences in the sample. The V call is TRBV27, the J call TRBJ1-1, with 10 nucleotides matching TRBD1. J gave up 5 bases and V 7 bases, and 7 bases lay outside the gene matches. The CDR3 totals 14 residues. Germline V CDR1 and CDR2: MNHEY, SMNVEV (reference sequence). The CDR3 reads CASTRQGAVTEAFF. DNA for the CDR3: TGTGCCAGCACGCGACAGGGGGCGGTTACTGAAGCTTTCTTT.

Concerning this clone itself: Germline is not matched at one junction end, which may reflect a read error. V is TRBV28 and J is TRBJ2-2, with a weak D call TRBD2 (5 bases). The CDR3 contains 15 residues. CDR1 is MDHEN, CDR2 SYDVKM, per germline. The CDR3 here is CASSPVPGSTGELFF. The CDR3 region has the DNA TGTGCCAGCAGCCCGGTACCCGGTTCCACCGGGGAGCTGTTTTTC.

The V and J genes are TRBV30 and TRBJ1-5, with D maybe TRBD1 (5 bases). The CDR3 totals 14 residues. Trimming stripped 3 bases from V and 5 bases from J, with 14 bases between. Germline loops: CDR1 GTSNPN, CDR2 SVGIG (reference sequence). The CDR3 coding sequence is TGTGCCTGGAGGGGATCGGGGGAGGATCAGCCCCAGCATTTT. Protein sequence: CAWRGSGEDQPQHF.

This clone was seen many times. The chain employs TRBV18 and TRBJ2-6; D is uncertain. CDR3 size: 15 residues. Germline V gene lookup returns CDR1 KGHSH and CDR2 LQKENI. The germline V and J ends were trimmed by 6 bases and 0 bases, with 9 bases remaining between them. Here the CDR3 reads CASSYTDSGANVLTF. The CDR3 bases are TGTGCCAGCTCCTATACAGACTCTGGGGCCAACGTCCTGACTTTC.

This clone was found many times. The CDR3 sequence is CASSLVAGPGGSTEAFF. The CDR3 DNA is TGTGCCAGCAGCTTGGTTGCCGGTCCAGGGGGGAGCACTGAAGCTTTCTTT. The chain has TRBV5-6 and TRBJ1-1, with 7 bases identical to TRBD1. V lost 0 bases to trimming and J lost 4 bases; unmatched junction nucleotides: 12. This CDR3 comprises 17 residues. The germline V gene encodes CDR1 SGHDT and CDR2 YYEEEE.

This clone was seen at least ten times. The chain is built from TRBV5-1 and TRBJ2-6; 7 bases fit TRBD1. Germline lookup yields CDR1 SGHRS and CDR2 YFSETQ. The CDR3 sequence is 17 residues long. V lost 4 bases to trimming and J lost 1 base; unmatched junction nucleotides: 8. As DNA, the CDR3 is TGCGCCAGCAGCCCCCGACAGGGTGGTTCTGGGGCCAACGTCCTGACTTTC. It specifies CASSPRQGGSGANVLTF.

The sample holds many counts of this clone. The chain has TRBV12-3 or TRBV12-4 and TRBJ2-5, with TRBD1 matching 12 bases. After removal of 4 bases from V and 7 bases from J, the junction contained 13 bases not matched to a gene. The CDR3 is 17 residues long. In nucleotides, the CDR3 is TGTGCCAGCAGTTCCAACCAGGGACAGGGGGCGTTCGCGACCCAGTACTTC. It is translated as CASSSNQGQGAFATQYF.

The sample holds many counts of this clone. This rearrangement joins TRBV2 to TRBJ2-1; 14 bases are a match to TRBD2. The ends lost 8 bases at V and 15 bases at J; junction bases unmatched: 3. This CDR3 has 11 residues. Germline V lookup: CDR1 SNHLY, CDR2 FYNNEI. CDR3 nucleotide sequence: TGTGCCAGCGGGACTAGCGGGAGCCGGTTCTTC. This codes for CASGTSGSRFF.

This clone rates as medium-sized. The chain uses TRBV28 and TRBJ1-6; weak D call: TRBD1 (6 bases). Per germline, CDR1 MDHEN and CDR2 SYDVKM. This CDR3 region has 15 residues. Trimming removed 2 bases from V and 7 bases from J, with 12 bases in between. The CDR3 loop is CASSLSTGYNSPLHF. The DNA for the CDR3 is TGTGCCAGCAGTTTAAGCACAGGGTACAATTCACCCCTCCACTTT.

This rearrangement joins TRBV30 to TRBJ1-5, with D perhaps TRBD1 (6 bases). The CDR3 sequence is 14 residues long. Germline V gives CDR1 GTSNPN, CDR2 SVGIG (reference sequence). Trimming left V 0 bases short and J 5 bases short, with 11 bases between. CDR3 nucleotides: TGTGCCTGGAGTGTGGGGGGCATTTATCAGCCCCAGCATTTT. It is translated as CAWSVGGIYQPQHF. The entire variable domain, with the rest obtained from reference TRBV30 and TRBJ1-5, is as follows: SQTIHQWPATLVQPVGSPLSLECTVEGTSNPNLYWYRQAAGRGLQLLFYSVGIGQISSEVPQNLSASRPQDRQFILSSKKLLLSDSGFYLCAWSVGGIYQPQHFGDGTRLSIL.

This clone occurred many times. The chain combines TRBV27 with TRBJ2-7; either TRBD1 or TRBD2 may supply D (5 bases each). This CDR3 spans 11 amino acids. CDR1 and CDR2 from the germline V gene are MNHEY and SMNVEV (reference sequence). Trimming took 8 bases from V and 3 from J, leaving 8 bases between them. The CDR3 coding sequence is TGTGCCAGCCGGGACCTCTACGAGCAGTACTTC. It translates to CASRDLYEQYF.

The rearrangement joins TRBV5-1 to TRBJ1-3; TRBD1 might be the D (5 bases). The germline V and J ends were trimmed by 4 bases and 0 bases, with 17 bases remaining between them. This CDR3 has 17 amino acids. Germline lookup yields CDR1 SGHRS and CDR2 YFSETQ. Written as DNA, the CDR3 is TGCGCCAGCAGCCCCCAGCCCCAGGGTCGCTCTGGAAACACCATATATTTT. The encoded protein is CASSPQPQGRSGNTIYF.